The clone carrying this TCR beta chain appeared a few times. Its target is not known. The data derive from a study of blood T cells in healthy people across ages. Researchers collected about 10 milliliters of peripheral blood from every single donor. A J-beta primer mix and a sample-barcoded 5' primer were used in a second PCR of roughly 6 to 12 cycles. A tag from a template-switch adaptor with 12 random nucleotides marked each cDNA molecule. Each CDR3 protein gets one entry after TCRdb re-called the 5' RACE reads with MiXCR. This sample has around 1,900,000 distinct CDR3 sequences, with 35% to 50% found just once. General study findings and limits: TCR beta diversity per million T cells fell roughly linearly with age.

Trimming left V 6 bases short and J 8 bases short, with 11 bases between. Germline values: CDR1 SGHRS, CDR2 YFSETQ. The CDR3 has 11 residues. Sequencing was carried out using blood. The V and J genes are TRBV5-1 and TRBJ1-1, with a weak D call TRBD1 (6 bases). The receptor comes from a human donor in good health. The CDR3 DNA reads as TGCGCCAGCACCTCCGGGACAGAAGCTTTCTTT. It specifies CASTSGTEAFF. The full variable domain, with the rest looked up from reference TRBV5-1 and TRBJ1-1, is KAGVTQTPRYLIKTRGQQVTLSCSPISGHRSVSWYQQTPGQGLQFLFEYFSETQRNKGNFPGRFSGRQFSNSRSEMNVSTLELGDSALYLCASTSGTEAFFGQGTRLTVV.